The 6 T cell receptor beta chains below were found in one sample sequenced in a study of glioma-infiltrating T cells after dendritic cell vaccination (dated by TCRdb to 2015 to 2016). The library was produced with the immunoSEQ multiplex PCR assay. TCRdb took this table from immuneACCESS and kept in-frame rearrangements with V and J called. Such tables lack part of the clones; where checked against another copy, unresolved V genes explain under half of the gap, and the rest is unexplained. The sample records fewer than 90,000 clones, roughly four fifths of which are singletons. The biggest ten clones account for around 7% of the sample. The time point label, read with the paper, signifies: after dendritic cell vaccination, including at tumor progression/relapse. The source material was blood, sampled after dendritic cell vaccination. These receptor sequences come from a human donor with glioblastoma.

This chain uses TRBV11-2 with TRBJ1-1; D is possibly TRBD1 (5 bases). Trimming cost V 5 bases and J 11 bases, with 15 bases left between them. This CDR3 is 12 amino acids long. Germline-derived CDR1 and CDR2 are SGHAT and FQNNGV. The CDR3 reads CASSPSPGRAFF. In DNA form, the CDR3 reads TGTGCCAGCAGCCCTTCCCCAGGGAGGGCTTTCTTT.

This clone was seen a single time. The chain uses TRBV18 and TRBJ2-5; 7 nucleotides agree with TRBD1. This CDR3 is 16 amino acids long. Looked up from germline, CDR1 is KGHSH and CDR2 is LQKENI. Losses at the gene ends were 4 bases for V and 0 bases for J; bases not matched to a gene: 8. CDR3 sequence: CASSLQQGSHQETQYF. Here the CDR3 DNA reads TGTGCCAGCTCACTGCAACAGGGGTCACACCAAGAGACCCAGTACTTC.

CDR3 nucleotides: TGTGCCTGGAGTGTAAGACAGGGAGCATCCTACGAGCAGTACTTC. Its protein product is CAWSVRQGASYEQYF. The chain uses TRBV30 and TRBJ2-7; 7 bases match TRBD1. CDR1 is GTSNPN and CDR2 is SVGIG in the germline V gene (reference sequence). The CDR3 is 15 amino acids. V trimming: 0 bases; J trimming: 1 base; junction bases outside the gene matches: 6.

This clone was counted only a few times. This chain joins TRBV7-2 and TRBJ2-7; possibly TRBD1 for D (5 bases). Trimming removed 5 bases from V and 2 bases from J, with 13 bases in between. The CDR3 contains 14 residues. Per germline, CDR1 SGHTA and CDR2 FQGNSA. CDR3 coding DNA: TGTGCCAGCAGCCGGATGACAGTTACCTACGAGCAGTACTTC. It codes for CASSRMTVTYEQYF.

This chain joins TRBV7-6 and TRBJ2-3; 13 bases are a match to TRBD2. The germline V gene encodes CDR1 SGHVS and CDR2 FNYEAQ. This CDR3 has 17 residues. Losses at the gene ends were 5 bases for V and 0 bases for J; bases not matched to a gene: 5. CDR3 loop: CASSTGLAGFSTDTQYF. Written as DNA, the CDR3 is TGTGCCAGCAGCACGGGACTAGCGGGATTTAGCACAGATACGCAGTATTTT.

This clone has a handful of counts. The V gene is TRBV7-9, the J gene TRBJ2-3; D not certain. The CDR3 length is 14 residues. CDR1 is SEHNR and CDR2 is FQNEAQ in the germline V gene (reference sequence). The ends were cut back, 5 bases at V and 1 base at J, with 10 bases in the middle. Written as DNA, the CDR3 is TGTGCCAGCAGCCCCTCGGAGCGCACAGATACGCAGTATTTT. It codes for CASSPSERTDTQYF.